This T cell receptor beta chain originates from a study of T cells in Graves' hyperthyroidism and ophthalmopathy. Among the patients, aged 18 to 65, hyperthyroidism was newly diagnosed and had lasted under 2 months. Investigators excluded patients with uncontrolled infection, other autoimmune disease, pregnancy or lactation. Concerning this clonotype itself: Its antigen is not identified.

Findings and caveats of the study: Ophthalmopathy stood apart from stable hyperthyroidism in a 13 V-J model.

TCR beta CDR3 regions were amplified from RNA. TCR CDR3 regions were first amplified by RT-PCR with HTBI primers. TCRdb fed the multiplex PCR reads into MiXCR, producing one record per CDR3 protein. The repertoire holds around 440,000 distinct CDR3 sequences, with about 15% as singletons. The receptor was isolated from a woman under 30 with Graves' hyperthyroidism. Sequencing used blood.

CDR3 DNA: TGTGCCAGCAGTTATAATTCACCCCTCCACTTT. Protein product: CASSYNSPLHF. The gene calls are TRBV28 and TRBJ1-6; D unclear. CDR3 size: 11 residues. Deletions cut 4 bases from V and 5 bases from J, with 0 bases between. Germline V gene sequence: CDR1 MDHEN, CDR2 SYDVKM.